This T cell receptor beta chain was sequenced for a study of graft-versus-host responses after intestinal transplantation. The authors processed graft tissue to release intraepithelial and lamina propria lymphocytes. Here immunoSEQ multiplex PCR was the method, and the copy in TCRdb shows in-frame clones only, minus some. Of several thousand clones in the sample, roughly 71% were seen once. The source material was ileum tissue, sampled roughly 310 days after intestinal transplant. The clonotype originates from a human patient who received an intestinal transplant, so some T cells may come from the graft donor.

In nucleotides, the CDR3 is TGTGCCAGCAGTGAAGCGAGGACAGGGATCTATGGCTACACCTTC. Protein: CASSEARTGIYGYTF. This chain connects TRBV6-1 to TRBJ1-2; 8 bases align to TRBD1. Germline V gives CDR1 MNHNS, CDR2 SASEGT. The CDR3 contains 15 residues. The V and J ends lost 0 bases and 4 bases, in that order; junction bases with no gene match: 4.